These 29 T cell receptor beta chains originate from one sample sequenced in a study of T cells in Graves' hyperthyroidism and ophthalmopathy. TCR beta CDR3 region amplification was performed from RNA transcripts. TCR CDR3 regions were first amplified by RT-PCR with HTBI primers. TCRdb re-analysed the multiplex PCR reads in MiXCR, keeping a single row per CDR3 protein. The sample shows more than 500,000 distinct CDR3 sequences, roughly 16% of them seen only once. What was sequenced was blood. These receptors all stem from a woman in her twenties or thirties with Graves' ophthalmopathy.

This clonotype was detected many times. The chain couples TRBV28 to TRBJ1-5; no reliable D call. The V end lost 1 base, the J end lost 2 bases, and 15 bases lay between the germline ends. The CDR3 length is 17 residues. Germline V gene lookup returns CDR1 MDHEN and CDR2 SYDVKM. The CDR3 coding sequence is TGTGCCAGCAGTTTATTATGGGGTGCCGGTGGCAATCAGCCCCAGCATTTT. This gives the protein CASSLLWGAGGNQPQHF.

The chain uses TRBV27 and TRBJ2-2; 8 bases map to TRBD1. This CDR3 is built from 13 residues. Unmatched junction bases numbered 5, after V lost 4 bases and J lost 10 bases. Germline V lookup: CDR1 MNHEY, CDR2 SMNVEV (reference sequence). CDR3: CASSSRGLVELFF. The CDR3 bases are TGTGCCAGCAGTTCCAGGGGGCTAGTGGAGCTGTTTTTT.

The chain employs TRBV19 and TRBJ1-6, with 9 bases fitting TRBD1. Germline CDR1 LNHDA, CDR2 SQIVND (reference sequence). CDR3 length: 14 amino acids. The V gene end was trimmed by 7 bases and the J gene end by 10 bases; junction bases not matched to a gene: 8. The CDR3 DNA reads as TGTGCCAGTACCCCTGACAGGGGGAAATCACCCCTCCACTTT. Its translation: CASTPDRGKSPLHF.

The J gene is TRBJ2-3, the V gene TRBV5-4; the D is unclear. The V gene's germline CDR1 is SGHNT and CDR2 YYREEE (reference sequence). The CDR3 spans 14 residues. V shed 2 bases and J shed 0 bases, with 7 bases lying between them. The CDR3 bases are TGTGCCAGCAGCTTCATCACAAGCACAGATACGCAGTATTTT. This sequence encodes CASSFITSTDTQYF.

The chain links TRBV6-1 to TRBJ2-1; D possibly corresponds to TRBD1 (5 bases). This CDR3 is 13 amino acids long. The germline gives CDR1 MNHNS, CDR2 SASEGT. V shed 7 bases and J shed 6 bases, with 13 bases lying between them. CDR3 region: CASTKGAGNEQFF. In nucleotides, the CDR3 is TGTGCCAGCACTAAAGGGGCAGGCAATGAGCAGTTCTTC.

This clonotype was detected a few times. The chain has TRBV28 and TRBJ1-5; D perhaps matches TRBD1 (5 bases). CDR1 is MDHEN and CDR2 is SYDVKM in the germline V gene. V was shortened by 5 bases and J by 3 bases, with 17 bases between the two germline ends. The CDR3 is 16 amino acids. DNA for the CDR3: TGTGCCAGCAGTCCGATGGACATAATAACCAATCAGCCCCAGCATTTT. Its translation is CASSPMDIITNQPQHF.

With respect to this clonotype: A read error may explain this, as a much larger clone is one base away. This rearrangement joins TRBV20-1 to TRBJ2-6; TRBD1 or TRBD2 may be the D gene (6 bases each). CDR3 length: 14 residues. Germline V gives CDR1 DFQATT, CDR2 SNEGSKA (reference sequence). With 4 bases removed from V and 3 bases from J, the gap between germline ends came to 10 bases. In DNA form, the CDR3 reads TGCAGTGCTAACGGGGGCGATGGGGCCAACGTCCTGACTTTC. Amino acid sequence: CSANGGDGANVLTF.

This clonotype turned up a few times. The rearrangement uses TRBV4-1 and TRBJ2-7; tentative D call: TRBD1 (6 bases). The V end lost 3 bases, the J end lost 3 bases, and 12 bases lay between the germline ends. The germline V gene has CDR1 MGHRA and CDR2 YSYEKL. CDR3 size: 14 residues. CDR3 bases: TGCGCCAGCAGCCAGTCCGGGACATACTACGAGCAGTACTTC. Residues: CASSQSGTYYEQYF.

This clonotype was seen only a few times. The V gene is TRBV12-3 or TRBV12-4, the J gene TRBJ2-5; D is undetermined. V was pared by 2 bases and J by 6 bases, with 10 bases between. The CDR3 runs 13 residues. The DNA for the CDR3 is TGTGCCAGCAGTTTAAATAGGGCAAAGACCCAGTACTTC. Its translation: CASSLNRAKTQYF.

The genes are TRBV12-3 or TRBV12-4 and TRBJ2-1; D unclear. There are 12 residues in the CDR3. V lost 7 bases and J 9 bases, leaving 13 bases between the germline ends. This CDR3 reads CASNTPEPEQFF. CDR3 sequence (DNA): TGTGCCAGCAATACCCCGGAACCTGAGCAGTTCTTC.

This clonotype was detected ten times or more. The V and J genes are TRBV11-2 and TRBJ2-3; 14 nucleotides line up with TRBD2. CDR1 and CDR2 from the germline V gene are SGHAT and FQNNGV. The V segment lost 4 bases and the J segment 5 bases; nucleotides outside the gene matches: 11. This CDR3 comprises 18 residues. In DNA, the CDR3 is TGTGCCAGCAGCTCACAGCGACTAGCGGGAGGGCCCGGAGATACGCAGTATTTT. Translated, it gives CASSSQRLAGGPGDTQYF.

This clonotype was observed at least ten times. The CDR3 DNA sequence: TGTGCCAGCAGACCGCCCTTACACACTGAAGCTTTCTTT. This codes for CASRPPLHTEAFF. The chain has TRBV6-1 and TRBJ1-1; D not certain. The CDR3 length is 13 residues. The germline V gene has CDR1 MNHNS and CDR2 SASEGT. The V gene lost 6 bases and the J gene lost 3 bases, with 11 bases spanning the gap.

This clonotype was observed at least ten times. This sequence joins TRBV15 and TRBJ1-1; D perhaps matches TRBD1 (5 bases). Trimming pared 4 bases from V and 5 bases from J, leaving 14 bases between. The germline V gene has CDR1 LNHNV and CDR2 YYDKDF (reference sequence). The CDR3 sequence is 14 residues long. In nucleotides, the CDR3 is TGTGCCACCAGCACCGGGACGGGAACAACTGAAGCTTTCTTT. It yields the protein CATSTGTGTTEAFF. The full variable domain, completed using reference TRBV15 and TRBJ1-1, is DAMVIQNPRYQVTQFGKPVTLSCSQTLNHNVMYWYQQKSSQAPKLLFHYYDKDFNNEADTPDNFQSRRPNTSFCFLDIRSPGLGDTAMYLCATSTGTGTTEAFFGQGTRLTVV.

This clonotype has a handful of counts. CDR3 in DNA: TGTGCCAGCAGCGCGTCAAGGGATGAGCAGTTCTTC. It translates to CASSASRDEQFF. The gene calls are TRBV9 and TRBJ2-1; unclear D gene. The CDR3 is made up of 12 amino acids. The V and J ends lost 3 bases and 8 bases respectively, with 9 bases between them. Germline values: CDR1 SGDLS, CDR2 YYNGEE.

The table lists this clonotype with many counts. The chain uses TRBV30 and TRBJ1-2; 8 positions agree with TRBD1. Trimming removed 4 bases from V and 4 bases from J; junction bases left unmatched: 2. This CDR3 is 12 amino acids long. Germline V gene lookup returns CDR1 GTSNPN and CDR2 SVGIG (reference sequence). CDR3 DNA: TGTGCCTGGAACGGACAGGGCTATGGCTACACCTTC. It is translated as CAWNGQGYGYTF.

This clonotype was recorded at least ten times. This chain uses TRBV3-1 with TRBJ2-7; D remains ambiguous. The CDR3 consists of 13 residues. In germline, CDR1 is LGHDT, CDR2 YNNKEL (reference sequence). V was shortened by 8 bases and J by 3 bases, with 14 bases between the two germline ends. The CDR3 DNA reads as TGTGCCAGCGGGCAGGTTGGAGACTACGAGCAGTACTTC. Its translation is CASGQVGDYEQYF.

This clonotype was recorded many times. The chain recombines TRBV24-1 with TRBJ2-3, with D possibly being TRBD1 (6 bases). The V end was cut by 0 bases, the J end by 4 bases, with 13 bases between. Germline assignment: CDR1 KGHDR and CDR2 SFDVKD. The CDR3 extends over 16 amino acids. The CDR3 coding sequence is TGTGCCACCAGTGATTTGCAGGGGATCGCAGCAGATACGCAGTATTTT. Translating gives CATSDLQGIAADTQYF.

This clonotype was seen ten or more times. This chain uses TRBV2 with TRBJ2-3; D unclear. CDR3 size: 13 residues. Germline V gene data show CDR1 as SNHLY and CDR2 as FYNNEI. V gave up 7 bases and J gave up 0 bases, with 8 bases separating them. CDR3 coding DNA: TGTGCCAGCAATCAAGTAAGCACAGATACGCAGTATTTT. Its translation: CASNQVSTDTQYF.

This clonotype was counted many times. The chain employs TRBV27 and TRBJ2-1, with TRBD1 matching over 11 bases. Losses at the gene ends were 5 bases for V and 8 bases for J; bases not matched to a gene: 8. Per germline, CDR1 MNHEY and CDR2 SMNVEV (reference sequence). CDR3 size: 15 residues. The CDR3 here is CASSPGTGGNHEQFF. The CDR3 nucleotides are TGTGCCAGCAGTCCAGGGACAGGGGGTAACCATGAGCAGTTCTTC.

V usage is TRBV7-3 and J usage is TRBJ1-1; possible D gene TRBD1, 5 bases. Deletions cut 2 bases from V and 6 bases from J, with 10 bases between. Looked up from germline, CDR1 is SGHTA and CDR2 is FQGTGA. CDR3 length: 13 amino acids. This chain's CDR3 is CASSLQGGSEAFF. As DNA, the CDR3 is TGTGCCAGCAGCTTACAGGGAGGGTCTGAAGCTTTCTTT.

This clonotype was seen a few times. Compared with germline, one end of the junction differs, possibly owing to a read error. The chain recombines TRBV29-1 with TRBJ2-2; D could derive from TRBD1 or TRBD2 (6 bases each). This CDR3 region has 12 residues. Germline V gene data show CDR1 as SQVTM and CDR2 as ANQGSEA. The chain's CDR3 is CSVEVPNRGRYF. The CDR3 bases are TGCAGCGTTGAAGTGCCGAATCGGGGGCGGTATTTT.

This chain joins TRBV4-1 and TRBJ2-2; 7 bases agree with TRBD2. Trimming removed 0 bases from V and 4 bases from J; junction bases left unmatched: 14. The CDR3 covers 19 residues. From germline, CDR1 is MGHRA and CDR2 YSYEKL. The CDR3 nucleotides are TGCGCCAGCAGCCAAGAGGCACACGTGGGACTATCAGGCACCGGGGAGCTGTTTTTT. Protein product: CASSQEAHVGLSGTGELFF.

This clonotype was found a few times. Here the CDR3 reads CASSLRGTAKNIQYF. In DNA form, the CDR3 reads TGTGCCAGCAGCTTACGTGGGACGGCCAAAAACATTCAGTACTTC. V and J are TRBV11-2 and TRBJ2-4, with D possibly called TRBD1 or TRBD2 (5 bases each). Germline loops: CDR1 SGHAT, CDR2 FQNNGV. The CDR3 is made up of 15 amino acids. Trimming left V 2 bases short and J 1 base short, with 9 bases between.

The chain is built from TRBV6-1 and TRBJ1-5, with a weak D call TRBD1 (6 bases). In germline, CDR1 is MNHNS, CDR2 SASEGT. The CDR3 loop spans 16 amino acids. Trimming stripped 6 bases from V and 7 bases from J, with 22 bases between. For the CDR3, the DNA is TGTGCCAGCAGGGCGCTATCAGGGGAACGGAGACAGCCCCAGCATTTT. Its translation is CASRALSGERRQPQHF.

In this sample, this clonotype turned up a few times. The V and J genes are TRBV7-9 and TRBJ2-3; the D gene is possibly TRBD2 (8 bases). The CDR3 has 18 amino acids. From germline, CDR1 is SEHNR and CDR2 FQNEAQ (reference sequence). Deletions cut 1 base from V and 3 bases from J, with 20 bases between. DNA of the CDR3: TGTGCCAGCAGCTTAGATGTTGGGACAGCGGGAGTGACAGATACGCAGTATTTT. This translates into CASSLDVGTAGVTDTQYF.

This chain links TRBV4-1 with TRBJ1-5; no definite D call. V lost 3 bases, J lost 2 bases, and 14 bases lay in between. The germline V gene has CDR1 MGHRA and CDR2 YSYEKL. The CDR3 totals 16 residues. The CDR3 DNA sequence: TGCGCCAGCAGCCAGCGAGGGCCTTTTGGCAATCAGCCCCAGCATTTT. Its translation: CASSQRGPFGNQPQHF.

The chain combines TRBV19 with TRBJ2-7, with 12 bases aligning to TRBD1. Germline assignment: CDR1 LNHDA and CDR2 SQIVND (reference sequence). The V segment lost 5 bases and the J segment 3 bases; nucleotides outside the gene matches: 5. This CDR3 is built from 15 residues. The CDR3 sequence: CASSPGTGGIYEQYF. In nucleotides, the CDR3 is TGTGCCAGTAGTCCCGGGACAGGGGGCATCTACGAGCAGTACTTC. Supplemented by reference TRBV19 and TRBJ2-7, the full variable domain reads DGGITQSPKYLFRKEGQNVTLSCEQNLNHDAMYWYRQDPGQGLRLIYYSQIVNDFQKGDIAEGYSVSREKKESFPLTVTSAQKNPTAFYLCASSPGTGGIYEQYFGPGTRLTVT.

This sequence joins TRBV30 and TRBJ2-7; 8 bases are shared with TRBD1. J lost 2 bases, V lost 8 bases, and 2 bases had no gene match. Germline values: CDR1 GTSNPN, CDR2 SVGIG (reference sequence). The CDR3 sequence is 11 residues long. CDR3 sequence reads: CALDRAYEQYF. In DNA form, the CDR3 reads TGTGCCCTGGACAGGGCCTACGAGCAGTACTTC.

This clonotype was detected many times. This rearrangement joins TRBV12-3 or TRBV12-4 to TRBJ1-2, with 9 bases aligning to TRBD1. The length of the CDR3 is 14 residues. V was pared by 6 bases and J by 2 bases, with 4 bases of the junction left unmatched. The CDR3 loop is CASSGGTGNYGYTF. The CDR3, as DNA: TGTGCCAGCAGCGGCGGGACAGGGAACTATGGCTACACCTTC.